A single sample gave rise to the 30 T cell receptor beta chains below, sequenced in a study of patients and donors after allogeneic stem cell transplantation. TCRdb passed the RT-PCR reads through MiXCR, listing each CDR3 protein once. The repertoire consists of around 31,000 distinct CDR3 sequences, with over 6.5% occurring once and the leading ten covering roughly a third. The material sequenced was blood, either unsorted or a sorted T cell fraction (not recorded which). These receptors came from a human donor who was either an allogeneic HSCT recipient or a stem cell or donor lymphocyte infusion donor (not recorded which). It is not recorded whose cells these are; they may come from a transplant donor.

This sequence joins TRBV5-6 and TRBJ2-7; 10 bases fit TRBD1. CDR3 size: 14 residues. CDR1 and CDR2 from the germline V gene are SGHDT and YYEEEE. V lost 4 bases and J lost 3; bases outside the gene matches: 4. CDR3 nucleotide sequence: TGTGCCAGCAGCCCGGGACAGGGGAACTACGAGCAGTACTTC. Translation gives CASSPGQGNYEQYF. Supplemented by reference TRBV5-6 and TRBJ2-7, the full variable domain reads DAGVTQSPTHLIKTRGQQVTLRCSPKSGHDTVSWYQQALGQGPQFIFQYYEEEERQRGNFPDRFSGHQFPNYSSELNVNALLLGDSALYLCASSPGQGNYEQYFGPGTRLTVT.

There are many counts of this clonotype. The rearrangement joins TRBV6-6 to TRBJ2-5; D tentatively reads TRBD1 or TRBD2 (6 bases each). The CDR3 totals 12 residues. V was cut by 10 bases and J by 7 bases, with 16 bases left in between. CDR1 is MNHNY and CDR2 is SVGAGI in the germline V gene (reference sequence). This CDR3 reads CATEGGLGTQYF. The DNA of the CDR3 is TGTGCCACAGAGGGGGGCCTGGGGACCCAGTACTTC.

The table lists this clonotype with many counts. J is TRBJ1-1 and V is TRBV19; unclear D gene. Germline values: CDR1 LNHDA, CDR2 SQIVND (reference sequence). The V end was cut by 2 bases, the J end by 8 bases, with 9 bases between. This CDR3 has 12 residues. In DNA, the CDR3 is TGTGCCAGTAGTATAAGAGGAAGCGAAGCTTTCTTT. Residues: CASSIRGSEAFF.

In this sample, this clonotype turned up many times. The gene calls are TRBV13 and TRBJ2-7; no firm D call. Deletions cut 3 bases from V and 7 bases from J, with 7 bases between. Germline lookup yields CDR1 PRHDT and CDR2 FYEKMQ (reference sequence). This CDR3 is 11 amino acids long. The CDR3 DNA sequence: TGTGCCAGCAGCTTTAGTAATGAGCAGTACTTC. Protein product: CASSFSNEQYF.

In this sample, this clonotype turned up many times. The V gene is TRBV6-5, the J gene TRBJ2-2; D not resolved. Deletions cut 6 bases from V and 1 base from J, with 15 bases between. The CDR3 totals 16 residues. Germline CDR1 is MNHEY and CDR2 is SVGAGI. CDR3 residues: CASSPYHLLNTGELFF. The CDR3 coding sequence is TGTGCCAGCAGCCCTTATCACCTGTTGAACACCGGGGAGCTGTTTTTT.

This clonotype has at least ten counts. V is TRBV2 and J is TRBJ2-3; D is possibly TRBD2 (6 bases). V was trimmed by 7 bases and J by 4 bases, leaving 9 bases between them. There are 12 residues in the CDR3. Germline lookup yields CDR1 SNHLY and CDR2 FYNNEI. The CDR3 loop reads CASKREADTQYF. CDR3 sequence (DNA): TGTGCCAGCAAAAGGGAGGCAGATACGCAGTATTTT.

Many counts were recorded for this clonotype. The CDR3 coding sequence is TGTGCCAGCAGTTTCTCCCCAAGTGGAGAGACCCAGTACTTC. It yields the protein CASSFSPSGETQYF. The chain has TRBV27 and TRBJ2-5; D not resolved. CDR1 is MNHEY, CDR2 SMNVEV, per germline (reference sequence). The ends were cut back, 3 bases at V and 4 bases at J, with 12 bases in the middle. This CDR3 contains 14 residues.

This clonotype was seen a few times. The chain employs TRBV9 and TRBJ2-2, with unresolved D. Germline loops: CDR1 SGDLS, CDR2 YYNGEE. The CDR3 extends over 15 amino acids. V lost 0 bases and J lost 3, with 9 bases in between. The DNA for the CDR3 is TGTGCCAGCAGCGTAGAGTGGTTCTACACCGGGGAGCTGTTTTTT. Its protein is CASSVEWFYTGELFF.

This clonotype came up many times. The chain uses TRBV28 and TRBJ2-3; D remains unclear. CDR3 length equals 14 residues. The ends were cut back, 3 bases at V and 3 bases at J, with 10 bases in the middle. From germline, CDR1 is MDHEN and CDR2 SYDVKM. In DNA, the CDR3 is TGTGCCAGCAGTTTCCCCCCCTCAACAGATACGCAGTATTTT. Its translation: CASSFPPSTDTQYF.

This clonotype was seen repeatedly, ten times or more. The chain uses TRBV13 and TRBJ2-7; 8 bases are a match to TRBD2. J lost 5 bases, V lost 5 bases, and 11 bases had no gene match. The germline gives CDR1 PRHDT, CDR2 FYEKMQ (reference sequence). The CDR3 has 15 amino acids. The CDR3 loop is CASSQSGSGIHEQYF. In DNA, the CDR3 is TGTGCCAGCAGCCAAAGCGGGAGTGGGATCCACGAGCAGTACTTC.

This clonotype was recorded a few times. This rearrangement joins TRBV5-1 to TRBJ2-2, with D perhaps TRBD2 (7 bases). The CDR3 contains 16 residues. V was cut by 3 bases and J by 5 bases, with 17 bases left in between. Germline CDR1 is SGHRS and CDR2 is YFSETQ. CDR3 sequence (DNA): TGCGCCAGCAGCTGGGGGGCGGGAGTCGGAACCGGGGAGCTGTTTTTT. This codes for CASSWGAGVGTGELFF.

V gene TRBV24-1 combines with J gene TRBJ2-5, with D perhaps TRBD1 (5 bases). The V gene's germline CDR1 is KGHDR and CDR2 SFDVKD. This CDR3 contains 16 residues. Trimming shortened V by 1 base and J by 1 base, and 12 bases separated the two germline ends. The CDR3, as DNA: TGTGCCACCAGTGATTTAGGGGCGGACCTCCAAGAGACCCAGTACTTC. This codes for CATSDLGADLQETQYF.

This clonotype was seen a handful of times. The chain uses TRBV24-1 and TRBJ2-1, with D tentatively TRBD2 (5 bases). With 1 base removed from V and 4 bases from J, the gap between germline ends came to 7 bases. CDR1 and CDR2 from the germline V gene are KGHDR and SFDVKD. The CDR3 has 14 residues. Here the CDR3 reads CATSDFGRYNEQFF. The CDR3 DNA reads TGTGCCACCAGTGATTTTGGGAGATACAATGAGCAGTTCTTC.

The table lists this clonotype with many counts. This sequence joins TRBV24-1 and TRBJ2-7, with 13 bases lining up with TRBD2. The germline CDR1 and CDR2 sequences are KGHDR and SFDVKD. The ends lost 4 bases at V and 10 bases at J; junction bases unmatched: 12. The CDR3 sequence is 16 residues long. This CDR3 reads CATSDPGQGLAGIQYF. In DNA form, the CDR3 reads TGTGCCACCAGTGACCCCGGACAGGGACTAGCGGGAATACAGTACTTC.

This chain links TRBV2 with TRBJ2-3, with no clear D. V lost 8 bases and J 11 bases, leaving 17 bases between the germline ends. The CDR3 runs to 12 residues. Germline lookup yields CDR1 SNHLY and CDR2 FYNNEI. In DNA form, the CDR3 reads TGTGCCAGCTCCCCCGCGGCCGAAGAGCAGTATTTT. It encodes CASSPAAEEQYF. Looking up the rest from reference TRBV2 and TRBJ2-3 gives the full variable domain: EPEVTQTPSHQVTQMGQEVILRCVPISNHLYFYWYRQILGQKVEFLVSFYNNEISEKSEIFDDQFSVERPDGSNFTLKIRSTKLEDSAMYFCASSPAAEEQYFGPGTRLTVL.

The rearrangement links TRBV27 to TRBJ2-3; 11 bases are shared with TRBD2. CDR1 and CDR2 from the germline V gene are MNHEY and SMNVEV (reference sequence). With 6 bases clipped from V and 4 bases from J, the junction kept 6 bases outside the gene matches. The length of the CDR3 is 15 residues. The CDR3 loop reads CASSWDSGRADTQYF. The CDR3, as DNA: TGTGCCAGCAGCTGGGATAGCGGGAGGGCAGATACGCAGTATTTT.

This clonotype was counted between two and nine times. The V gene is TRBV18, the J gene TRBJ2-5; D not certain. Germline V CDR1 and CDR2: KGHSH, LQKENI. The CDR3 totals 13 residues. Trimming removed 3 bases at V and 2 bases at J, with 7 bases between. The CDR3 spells CASSPMEQETQYF. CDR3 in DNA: TGTGCCAGCTCACCGATGGAGCAAGAGACCCAGTACTTC.

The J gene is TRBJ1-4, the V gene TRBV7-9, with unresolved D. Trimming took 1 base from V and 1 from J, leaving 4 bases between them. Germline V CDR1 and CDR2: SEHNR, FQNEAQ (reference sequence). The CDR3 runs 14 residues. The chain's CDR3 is CASSLGGTNEKLFF. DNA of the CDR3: TGTGCCAGCAGCTTAGGGGGAACTAATGAAAAACTGTTTTTT.

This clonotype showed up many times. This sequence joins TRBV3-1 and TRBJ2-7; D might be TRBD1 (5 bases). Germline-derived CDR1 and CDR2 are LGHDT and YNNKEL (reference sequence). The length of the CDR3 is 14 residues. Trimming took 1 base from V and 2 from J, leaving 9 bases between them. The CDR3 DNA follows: TGTGCCAGCAGCCAAGGGGGCAGCACCTACGAGCAGTACTTC. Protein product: CASSQGGSTYEQYF.

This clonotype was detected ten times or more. Here the CDR3 DNA reads TGTGCCAGCAGTGAATCAGGGAGCACAGATACGCAGTATTTT. This encodes CASSESGSTDTQYF. V and J are TRBV25-1 and TRBJ2-3; TRBD1 is a possible D gene (5 bases). Germline CDR1 is MGHDK and CDR2 is SYGVNS. CDR3 size: 14 residues. V lost 1 base and J lost 0, with 5 bases in between.

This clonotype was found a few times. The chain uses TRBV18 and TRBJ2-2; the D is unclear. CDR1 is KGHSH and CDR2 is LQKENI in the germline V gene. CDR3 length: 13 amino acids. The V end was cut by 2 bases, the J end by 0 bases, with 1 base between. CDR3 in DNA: TGTGCCAGCTCACCATCGAACACCGGGGAGCTGTTTTTT. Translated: CASSPSNTGELFF. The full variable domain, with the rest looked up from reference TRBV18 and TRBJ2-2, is NAGVMQNPRHLVRRRGQEARLRCSPMKGHSHVYWYRQLPEEGLKFMVYLQKENIIDESGMPKERFSAEFPKEGPSILRIQQVVRGDSAAYFCASSPSNTGELFFGEGSRLTVL.

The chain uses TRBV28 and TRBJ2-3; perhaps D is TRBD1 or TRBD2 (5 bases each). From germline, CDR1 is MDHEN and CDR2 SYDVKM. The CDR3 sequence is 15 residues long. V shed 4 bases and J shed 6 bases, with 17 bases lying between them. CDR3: CASSWGPPGGDTQYF. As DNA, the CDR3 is TGTGCCAGCAGTTGGGGACCTCCCGGAGGTGATACGCAGTATTTT.

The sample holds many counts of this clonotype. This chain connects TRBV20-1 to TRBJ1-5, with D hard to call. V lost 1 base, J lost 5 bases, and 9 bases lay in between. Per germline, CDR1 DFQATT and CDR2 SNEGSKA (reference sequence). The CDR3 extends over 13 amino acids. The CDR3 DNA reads TGCAGTGCTAGAGTAAATGATCATCAGCCCCAGCATTTT. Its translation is CSARVNDHQPQHF.

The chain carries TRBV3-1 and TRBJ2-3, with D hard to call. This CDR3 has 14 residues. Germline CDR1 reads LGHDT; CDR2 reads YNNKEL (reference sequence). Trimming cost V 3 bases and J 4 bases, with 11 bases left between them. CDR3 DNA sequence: TGTGCCAGCAGCCAGCAATCGGCTGCAGATACGCAGTATTTT. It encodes CASSQQSAADTQYF.

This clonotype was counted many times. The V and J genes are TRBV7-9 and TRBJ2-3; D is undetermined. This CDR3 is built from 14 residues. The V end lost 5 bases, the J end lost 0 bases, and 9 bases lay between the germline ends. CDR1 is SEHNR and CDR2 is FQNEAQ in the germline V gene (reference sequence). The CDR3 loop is CASSPTKSTDTQYF. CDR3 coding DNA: TGTGCCAGCAGCCCGACAAAAAGCACAGATACGCAGTATTTT.

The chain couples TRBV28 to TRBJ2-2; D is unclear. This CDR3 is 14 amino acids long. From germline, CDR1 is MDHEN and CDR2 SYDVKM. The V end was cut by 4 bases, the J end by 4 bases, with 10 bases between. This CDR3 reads CASSWSSSTGELFF. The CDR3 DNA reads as TGTGCCAGCAGTTGGTCTAGTAGCACCGGGGAGCTGTTTTTT. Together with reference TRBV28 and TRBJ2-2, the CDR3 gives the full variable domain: DVKVTQSSRYLVKRTGEKVFLECVQDMDHENMFWYRQDPGLGLRLIYFSYDVKMKEKGDIPEGYSVSREKKERFSLILESASTNQTSMYLCASSWSSSTGELFFGEGSRLTVL.

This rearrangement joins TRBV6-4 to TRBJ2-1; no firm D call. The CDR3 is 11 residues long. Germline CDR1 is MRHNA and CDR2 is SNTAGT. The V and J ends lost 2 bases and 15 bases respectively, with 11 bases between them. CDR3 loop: CASSDAFSLFF. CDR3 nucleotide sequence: TGTGCCAGCAGTGACGCCTTCAGCTTGTTCTTC.

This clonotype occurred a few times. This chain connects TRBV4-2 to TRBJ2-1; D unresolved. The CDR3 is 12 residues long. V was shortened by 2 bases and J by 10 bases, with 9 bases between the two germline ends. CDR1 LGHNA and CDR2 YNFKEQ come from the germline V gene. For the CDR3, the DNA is TGTGCCAGCAGCCAATCAGGATACGAGCAGTTCTTC. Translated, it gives CASSQSGYEQFF.

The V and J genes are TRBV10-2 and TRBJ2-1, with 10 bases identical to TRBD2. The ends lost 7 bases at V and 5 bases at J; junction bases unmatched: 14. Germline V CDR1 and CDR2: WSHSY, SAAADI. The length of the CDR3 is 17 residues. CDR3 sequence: CASIGELLAGLDNEQFF. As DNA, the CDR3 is TGCGCCAGCATCGGGGAACTACTAGCGGGACTCGACAATGAGCAGTTCTTC.

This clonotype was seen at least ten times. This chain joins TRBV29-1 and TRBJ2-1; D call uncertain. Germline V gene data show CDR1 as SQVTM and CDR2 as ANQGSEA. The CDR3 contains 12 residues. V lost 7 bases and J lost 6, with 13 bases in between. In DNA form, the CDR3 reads TGCAGCGCTCGACCTAACGCCAATGAGCAGTTCTTC. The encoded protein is CSARPNANEQFF.